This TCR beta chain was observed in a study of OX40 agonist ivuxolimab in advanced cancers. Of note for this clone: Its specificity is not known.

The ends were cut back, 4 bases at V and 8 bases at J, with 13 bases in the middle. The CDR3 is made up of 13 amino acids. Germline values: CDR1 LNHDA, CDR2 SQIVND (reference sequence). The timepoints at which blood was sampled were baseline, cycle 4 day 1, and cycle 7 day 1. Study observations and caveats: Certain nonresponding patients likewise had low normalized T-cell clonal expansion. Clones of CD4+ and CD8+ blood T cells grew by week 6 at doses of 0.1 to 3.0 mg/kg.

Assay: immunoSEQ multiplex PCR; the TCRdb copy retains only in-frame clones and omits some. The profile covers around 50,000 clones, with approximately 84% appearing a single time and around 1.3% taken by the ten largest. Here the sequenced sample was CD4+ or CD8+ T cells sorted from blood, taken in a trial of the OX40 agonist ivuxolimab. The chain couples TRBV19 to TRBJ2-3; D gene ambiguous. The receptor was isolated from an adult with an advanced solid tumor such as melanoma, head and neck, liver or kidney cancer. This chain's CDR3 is CASSTTKAGTQYF. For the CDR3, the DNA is TGTGCCAGTAGTACCACAAAGGCAGGTACGCAGTATTTT.